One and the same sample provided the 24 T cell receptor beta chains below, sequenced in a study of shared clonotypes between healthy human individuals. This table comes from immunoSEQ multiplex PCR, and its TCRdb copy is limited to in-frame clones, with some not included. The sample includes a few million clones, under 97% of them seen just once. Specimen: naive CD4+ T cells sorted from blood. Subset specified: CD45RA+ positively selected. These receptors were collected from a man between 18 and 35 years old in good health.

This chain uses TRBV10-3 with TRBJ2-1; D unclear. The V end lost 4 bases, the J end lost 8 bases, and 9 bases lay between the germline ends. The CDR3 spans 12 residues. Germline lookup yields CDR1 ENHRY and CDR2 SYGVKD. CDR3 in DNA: TGTGCCATCAGTGGCGCGGTCGATGAGCAGTTCTTC. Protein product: CAISGAVDEQFF.

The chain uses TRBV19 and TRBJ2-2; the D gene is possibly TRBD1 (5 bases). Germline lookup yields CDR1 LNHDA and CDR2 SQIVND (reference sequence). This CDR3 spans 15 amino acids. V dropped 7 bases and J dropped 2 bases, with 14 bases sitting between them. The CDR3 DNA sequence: TGTGCCAGTATAGGTCTAGGGGATAACACCGGGGAGCTGTTTTTT. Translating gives CASIGLGDNTGELFF.

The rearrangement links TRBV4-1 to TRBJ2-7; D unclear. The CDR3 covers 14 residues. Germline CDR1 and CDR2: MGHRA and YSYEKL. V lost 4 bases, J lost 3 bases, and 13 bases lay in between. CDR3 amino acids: CASSPHTSSYEQYF. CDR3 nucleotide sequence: TGCGCCAGCAGCCCTCATACTTCGAGCTACGAGCAGTACTTC.

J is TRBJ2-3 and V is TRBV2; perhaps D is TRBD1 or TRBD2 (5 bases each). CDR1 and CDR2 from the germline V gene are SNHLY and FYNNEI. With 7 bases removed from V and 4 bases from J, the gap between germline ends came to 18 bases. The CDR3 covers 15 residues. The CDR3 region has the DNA TGTGCCAGCAATAGGGACGCCTTAATCCCAGATACGCAGTATTTT. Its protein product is CASNRDALIPDTQYF.

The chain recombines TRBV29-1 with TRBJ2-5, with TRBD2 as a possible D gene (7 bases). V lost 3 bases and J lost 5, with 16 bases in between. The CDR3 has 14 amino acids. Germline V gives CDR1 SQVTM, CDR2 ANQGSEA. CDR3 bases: TGCAGCGTTGAGTGGGGCGGGGGACACGAGACCCAGTACTTC. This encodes CSVEWGGGHETQYF.

The CDR3 nucleotides read TGTGCCAGCAGCCTGGACAGGGTCACGCAGTATTTT. It specifies CASSLDRVTQYF. This chain joins TRBV7-3 and TRBJ2-3; the match to TRBD1 covers 8 bases. This CDR3 region has 12 residues. Germline lookup yields CDR1 SGHTA and CDR2 FQGTGA. The ends lost 5 bases at V and 9 bases at J; junction bases unmatched: 4.

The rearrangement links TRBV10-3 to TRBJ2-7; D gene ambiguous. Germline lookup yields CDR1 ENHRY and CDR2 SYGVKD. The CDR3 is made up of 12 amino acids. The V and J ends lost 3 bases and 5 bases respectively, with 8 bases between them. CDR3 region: CAISDFPNEQYF. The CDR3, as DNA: TGTGCCATCAGTGACTTCCCAAACGAGCAGTACTTC.

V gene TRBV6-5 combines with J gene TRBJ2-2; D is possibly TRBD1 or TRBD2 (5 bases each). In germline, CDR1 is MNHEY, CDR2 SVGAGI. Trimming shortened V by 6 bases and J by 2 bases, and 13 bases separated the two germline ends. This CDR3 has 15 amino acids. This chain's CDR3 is CASRQRGVNTGELFF. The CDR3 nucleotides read TGTGCCAGCAGACAGAGGGGCGTCAACACCGGGGAGCTGTTTTTT.

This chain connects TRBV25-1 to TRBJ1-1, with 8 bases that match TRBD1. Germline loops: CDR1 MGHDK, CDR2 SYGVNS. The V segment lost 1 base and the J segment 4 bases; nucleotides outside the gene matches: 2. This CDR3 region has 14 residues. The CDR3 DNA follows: TGTGCCAGCAGTGAATGGACAGGGACCACTGAAGCTTTCTTT. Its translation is CASSEWTGTTEAFF.

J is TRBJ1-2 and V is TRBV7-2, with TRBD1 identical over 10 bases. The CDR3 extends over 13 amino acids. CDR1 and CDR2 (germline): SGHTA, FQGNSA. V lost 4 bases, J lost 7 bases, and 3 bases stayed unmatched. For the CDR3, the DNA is TGTGCCAGCAGCTGGGGACAGGGGATTGGCTACACCTTC. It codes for CASSWGQGIGYTF.

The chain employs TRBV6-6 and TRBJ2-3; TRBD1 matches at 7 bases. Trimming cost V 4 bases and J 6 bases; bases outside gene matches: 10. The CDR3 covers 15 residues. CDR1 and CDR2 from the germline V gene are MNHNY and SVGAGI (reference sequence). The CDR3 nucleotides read TGTGCCAGCAGTTCCGGACAGGTTGGAGGCGATACGCAGTATTTT. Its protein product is CASSSGQVGGDTQYF.

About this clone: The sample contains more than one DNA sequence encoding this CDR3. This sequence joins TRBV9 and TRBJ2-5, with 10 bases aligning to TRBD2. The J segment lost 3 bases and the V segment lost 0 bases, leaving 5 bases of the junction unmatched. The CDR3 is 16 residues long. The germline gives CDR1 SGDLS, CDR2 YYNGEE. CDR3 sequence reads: CASSVALAGGEETQYF. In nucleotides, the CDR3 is TGTGCCAGCAGCGTAGCGTTAGCGGGGGGCGAAGAGACCCAGTACTTC. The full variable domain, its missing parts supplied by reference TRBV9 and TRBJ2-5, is DSGVTQTPKHLITATGQRVTLRCSPRSGDLSVYWYQQSLDQGLQFLIQYYNGEERAKGNILERFSAQQFPDLHSELNLSSLELGDSALYFCASSVALAGGEETQYFGPGTRLLVL.

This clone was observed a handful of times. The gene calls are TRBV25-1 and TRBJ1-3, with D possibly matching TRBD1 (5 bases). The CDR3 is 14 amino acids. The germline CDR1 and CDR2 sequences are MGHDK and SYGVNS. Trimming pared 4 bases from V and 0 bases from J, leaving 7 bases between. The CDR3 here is CASSAGHSGNTIYF. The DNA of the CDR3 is TGTGCCAGCAGTGCCGGACACTCTGGAAACACCATATATTTT.

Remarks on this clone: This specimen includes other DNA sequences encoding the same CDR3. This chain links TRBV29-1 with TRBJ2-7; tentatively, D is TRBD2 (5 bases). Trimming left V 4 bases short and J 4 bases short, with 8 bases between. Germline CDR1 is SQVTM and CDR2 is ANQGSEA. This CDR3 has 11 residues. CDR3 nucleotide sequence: TGCAGCGTTGTACGGGATTACGAGCAGTACTTC. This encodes CSVVRDYEQYF.

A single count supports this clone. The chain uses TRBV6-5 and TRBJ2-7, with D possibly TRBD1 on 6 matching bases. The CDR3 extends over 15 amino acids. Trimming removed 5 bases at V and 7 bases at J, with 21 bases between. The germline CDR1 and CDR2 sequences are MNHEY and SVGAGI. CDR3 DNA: TGTGCCAGCAGTCTTCTCCGAAACAGGGCTGGGGAGCAGTACTTC. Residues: CASSLLRNRAGEQYF.

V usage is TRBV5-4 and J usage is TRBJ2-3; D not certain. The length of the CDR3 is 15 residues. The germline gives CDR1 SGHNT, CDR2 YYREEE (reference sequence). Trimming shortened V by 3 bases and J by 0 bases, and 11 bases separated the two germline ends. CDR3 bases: TGTGCCAGCAGCTCTGATCTCCAGAGCACAGATACGCAGTATTTT. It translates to CASSSDLQSTDTQYF.

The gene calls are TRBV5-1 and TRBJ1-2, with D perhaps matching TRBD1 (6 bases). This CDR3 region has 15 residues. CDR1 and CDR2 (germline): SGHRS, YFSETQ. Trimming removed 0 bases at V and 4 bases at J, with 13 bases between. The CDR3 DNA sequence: TGCGCCAGCAGCTTGGAGATCAGGGGTGGCTATGGCTACACCTTC. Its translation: CASSLEIRGGYGYTF.

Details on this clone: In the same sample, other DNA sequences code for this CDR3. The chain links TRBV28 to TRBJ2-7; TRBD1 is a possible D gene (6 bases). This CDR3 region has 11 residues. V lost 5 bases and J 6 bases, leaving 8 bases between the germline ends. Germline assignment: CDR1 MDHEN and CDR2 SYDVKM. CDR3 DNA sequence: TGTGCCAGCAGTCTCAGGGGCGAGCAGTACTTC. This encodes CASSLRGEQYF.

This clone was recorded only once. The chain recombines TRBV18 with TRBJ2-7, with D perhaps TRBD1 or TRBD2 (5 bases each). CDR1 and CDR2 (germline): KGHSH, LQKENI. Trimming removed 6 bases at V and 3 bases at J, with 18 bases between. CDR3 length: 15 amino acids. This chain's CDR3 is CASSRDGSAHYEQYF. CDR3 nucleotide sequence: TGTGCCAGCTCCCGGGACGGATCAGCCCACTACGAGCAGTACTTC.

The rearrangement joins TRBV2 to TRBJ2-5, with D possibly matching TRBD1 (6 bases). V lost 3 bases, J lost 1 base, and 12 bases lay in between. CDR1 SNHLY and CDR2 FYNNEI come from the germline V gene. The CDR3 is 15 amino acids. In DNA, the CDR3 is TGTGCCAGCAGTGACAGGGGACGGATCCAAGAGACCCAGTACTTC. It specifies CASSDRGRIQETQYF.

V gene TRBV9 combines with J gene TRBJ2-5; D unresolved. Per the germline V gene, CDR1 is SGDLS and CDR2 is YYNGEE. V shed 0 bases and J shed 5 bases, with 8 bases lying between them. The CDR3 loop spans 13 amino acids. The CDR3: CASSVGEHETQYF. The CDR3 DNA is TGTGCCAGCAGCGTAGGAGAGCACGAGACCCAGTACTTC.

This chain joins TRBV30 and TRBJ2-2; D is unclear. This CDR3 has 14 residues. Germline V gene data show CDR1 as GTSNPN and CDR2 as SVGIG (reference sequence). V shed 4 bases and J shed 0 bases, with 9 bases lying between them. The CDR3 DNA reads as TGTGCCTGGACAGTTTCCGCGAACACCGGGGAGCTGTTTTTT. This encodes CAWTVSANTGELFF.

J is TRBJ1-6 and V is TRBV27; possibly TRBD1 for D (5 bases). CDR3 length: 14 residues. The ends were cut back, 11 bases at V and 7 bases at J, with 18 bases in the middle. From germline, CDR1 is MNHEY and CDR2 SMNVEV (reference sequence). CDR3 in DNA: TGTGCCTCGGCCCTAACAGGCGCGAATTCACCCCTCCACTTT. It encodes CASALTGANSPLHF.

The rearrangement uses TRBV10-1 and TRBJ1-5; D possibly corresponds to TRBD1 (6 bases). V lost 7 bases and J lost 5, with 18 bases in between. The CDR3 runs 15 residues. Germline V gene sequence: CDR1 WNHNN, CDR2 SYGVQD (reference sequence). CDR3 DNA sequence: TGCGCCAGCACCCGGGACACCTCTTGCCATCAGCCCCAGCATTTT. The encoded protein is CASTRDTSCHQPQHF.